This entry is about one TCR beta chain. This specimen belongs to a study of T-cell memory formation after mild COVID-19. In TCRdb, the 5' RACE reads were re-called with MiXCR into one record per CDR3 protein. This table holds 350,000 or so distinct CDR3 sequences, over 20% found once. Trimming left V 7 bases short and J 7 bases short, with 16 bases between. This CDR3 region has 14 residues. The specimen sequenced was PBMCs or a T cell subset sorted from them (not recorded which). This receptor was taken from an adult woman who had mild COVID-19 (a few samples of this study predate the infection). Cell type and time point are not known. V gene TRBV12-3 or TRBV12-4 combines with J gene TRBJ1-4, with D maybe TRBD1 (6 bases). CDR3 in amino acids: CASTLLGGGEKLFF. The CDR3 bases are TGTGCCAGCACCCTCCTAGGGGGGGGTGAAAAACTGTTTTTT.